This T cell receptor beta chain stems from a study of blood T cell repertoires in COVID-19. The wider study: Acute and convalescent COVID-19 specimens originated in the United States, Italy and Spain. Sample material is recorded as cDNA or gDNA derived from T cells, B-cell-depleted T cells, or PBMCs.

Germline V gene sequence: CDR1 SGHVS, CDR2 FQNEAQ. The CDR3 has 13 amino acids. V was clipped by 0 bases and J by 3 bases, with 6 bases between them. Per the original data handling: From reference gene primer amplification, estimates of nucleated cell counts were derived. Profiling relied on immunoSEQ multiplex PCR, and the TCRdb table lists in-frame clones only, not all of them. The V and J calls and the clone size are those of that table, but D and trimming were determined from the DNA. Of about 410,000 clones in the sample, approximately 90% were seen once. The V call is TRBV7-8, the J call TRBJ2-7; D is uncertain. The origin of this receptor is a woman in her 30s with active or convalescent COVID-19. Sequencing was performed on peripheral blood. For the CDR3, the DNA is TGTGCCAGCAGCTTAGCGGCATTCTACGAGCAGTACTTC. Translated: CASSLAAFYEQYF. Complete variable domain (other parts from reference TRBV7-8 and TRBJ2-7): GAGVSQSPRYKVAKRGQDVALRCDPISGHVSLFWYQQALGQGPEFLTYFQNEAQLDKSGLPSDRFFAERPEGSVSTLKIQRTQQEDSAVYLCASSLAAFYEQYFGPGTRLTVT.